Below are 25 T cell receptor beta chains sequenced from a single sample in a study of T cell repertoires in cytomegalovirus infection. TCRdb re-called the reads through MiXCR, storing one row per CDR3 protein. The sample carries more than 400,000 distinct CDR3 sequences, roughly 29% recorded once. Material: PBMCs. The receptors were sampled from a human donor in good health (CMV status not recorded). Some clones in this sample may be carry-over from other donors' samples.

The rearrangement uses TRBV2 and TRBJ2-7; perhaps TRBD2 as D (5 bases). CDR1 is SNHLY and CDR2 is FYNNEI in the germline V gene. This CDR3 is 16 amino acids long. The V gene lost 4 bases and the J gene lost 1 base, with 17 bases spanning the gap. The CDR3 protein is CASSGLLGPSSYEQYF. CDR3 DNA sequence: TGTGCCAGCAGTGGGTTACTAGGCCCTTCATCCTACGAGCAGTACTTC. The full variable domain, its missing parts supplied by reference TRBV2 and TRBJ2-7, is EPEVTQTPSHQVTQMGQEVILRCVPISNHLYFYWYRQILGQKVEFLVSFYNNEISEKSEIFDDQFSVERPDGSNFTLKIRSTKLEDSAMYFCASSGLLGPSSYEQYFGPGTRLTVT.

The sample holds a few counts of this clonotype. The chain uses TRBV6-1 and TRBJ2-1, with 15 bases fitting TRBD2. With V trimmed by 6 bases and J by 10 bases, 7 bases remained unmatched. The CDR3 covers 15 residues. The germline gives CDR1 MNHNS, CDR2 SASEGT. The CDR3 DNA is TGTGCCAGCAGAGGACCGGGACTAGCGGGAGGCGAGCAGTTCTTC. This gives the protein CASRGPGLAGGEQFF.

The sample holds a few counts of this clonotype. The rearrangement links TRBV6-1 to TRBJ2-3, with 9 bases lining up with TRBD2. Trimming removed 7 bases from V and 6 bases from J; junction bases left unmatched: 17. This CDR3 region has 17 residues. Germline CDR1 reads MNHNS; CDR2 reads SASEGT. CDR3 sequence reads: CASTTWGVAGVRDTQYF. The CDR3 nucleotides read TGTGCCAGCACCACTTGGGGGGTAGCGGGAGTCAGGGATACGCAGTATTTT.

Concerning this clonotype itself: A much larger clone lies one base from this, so it may be a read error. The chain is built from TRBV7-2 and TRBJ2-7, with D uncertain. The CDR3 is 14 residues long. In germline, CDR1 is SGHTA, CDR2 FQGNSA. The CDR3 loop reads CPSSETKWTYEQYF. The CDR3 DNA follows: TGTCCCAGCAGTGAGACGAAATGGACCTACGAGCAGTACTTC.

This clonotype came up a few times. V gene TRBV11-3 combines with J gene TRBJ1-2; D uncertain. The V end was cut by 4 bases, the J end by 4 bases, with 16 bases between. CDR3 size: 15 residues. Germline-derived CDR1 and CDR2 are SGHNT and YENEEA. CDR3 in DNA: TGTGCCAGCAGCTCAATTGCAGGCGACTTCTATGGCTACACCTTC. This codes for CASSSIAGDFYGYTF.

This clonotype was detected only a few times. The chain couples TRBV7-9 to TRBJ1-6; D unclear. Germline-derived CDR1 and CDR2 are SEHNR and FQNEAQ (reference sequence). V lost 4 bases to trimming and J lost 4 bases, with 14 bases between them. The CDR3 is 16 residues long. Written as DNA, the CDR3 is TGTGCCAGCAGCTCCCACGGCGCTTTATATAATTCACCCCTCCACTTT. This codes for CASSSHGALYNSPLHF.

The table lists this clonotype with many counts. This chain joins TRBV7-2 and TRBJ2-5, with 13 bases identical to TRBD2. The length of the CDR3 is 16 residues. Looked up from germline, CDR1 is SGHTA and CDR2 is FQGNSA. Losses at the gene ends were 5 bases for V and 5 bases for J; bases not matched to a gene: 8. The CDR3: CASSPTSGRAKETQYF. CDR3 nucleotide sequence: TGTGCCAGCAGCCCCACTAGCGGGAGGGCCAAGGAGACCCAGTACTTC.

This sequence joins TRBV19 and TRBJ1-2; D gene ambiguous. Looked up from germline, CDR1 is LNHDA and CDR2 is SQIVND (reference sequence). V gave up 0 bases and J gave up 4 bases, with 18 bases separating them. The CDR3 contains 17 residues. CDR3 DNA: TGTGCCAGTAGTATAGATCTTTTTGTGGGCAGCACCTATGGCTACACCTTC. Protein: CASSIDLFVGSTYGYTF.

This clonotype was detected a few times. The V and J genes are TRBV6-2 or TRBV6-3 and TRBJ1-1; tentatively, D is TRBD1 (6 bases). The CDR3 covers 14 residues. Germline assignment: CDR1 MNHEY and CDR2 SVGEGT. Trimming cost V 4 bases and J 6 bases, with 15 bases left between them. CDR3 bases: TGTGCCAGCAGTTTTACGGGGGGGCGCTCTGAAGCTTTCTTT. This translates into CASSFTGGRSEAFF.

This clonotype appeared a few times. The gene calls are TRBV12-3 or TRBV12-4 and TRBJ2-3; TRBD1 matches at 9 bases. Trimming removed 6 bases from V and 1 base from J; junction bases left unmatched: 8. The length of the CDR3 is 16 residues. The CDR3 loop is CASRPNDRGGTDTQYF. The CDR3 DNA reads as TGTGCCAGCAGACCCAACGACAGGGGGGGCACAGATACGCAGTATTTT.

This clonotype has ten or more counts. The chain is built from TRBV7-2 and TRBJ2-1, with 13 bases aligning to TRBD2. Per the germline V gene, CDR1 is SGHTA and CDR2 is FQGNSA. CDR3 size: 21 residues. With 1 base clipped from V and 0 bases from J, the junction kept 12 bases outside the gene matches. The CDR3 DNA sequence: TGTGCCAGCAGCTTAGAGCTCACTAGCGGGAGGGCCGGGAGCTCCTACAATGAGCAGTTCTTC. It specifies CASSLELTSGRAGSSYNEQFF.

The sample holds many counts of this clonotype. The chain is built from TRBV7-9 and TRBJ1-1; weak D call: TRBD1 (5 bases). The CDR3 has 14 residues. The V end was cut by 1 base, the J end by 4 bases, with 10 bases between. CDR1 is SEHNR and CDR2 is FQNEAQ in the germline V gene (reference sequence). CDR3 residues: CASSLGGVTTEAFF. CDR3 coding DNA: TGTGCCAGCAGCTTAGGGGGGGTTACCACTGAAGCTTTCTTT.

V and J are TRBV19 and TRBJ1-5, with TRBD1 as a possible D gene (5 bases). Per the germline V gene, CDR1 is LNHDA and CDR2 is SQIVND (reference sequence). The CDR3 contains 18 residues. Between the trimmed V and J ends, which lost 0 bases and 1 base, there was a span of 16 bases. The CDR3 here is CASSIDQRLRDSNQPQHF. For the CDR3, the DNA is TGTGCCAGTAGTATAGACCAAAGACTCCGGGACAGCAATCAGCCCCAGCATTTT.

The chain uses TRBV11-2 and TRBJ1-3, with unresolved D. This CDR3 region has 15 residues. Germline assignment: CDR1 SGHAT and CDR2 FQNNGV. V was cut by 0 bases and J by 8 bases, with 14 bases left in between. Here the CDR3 DNA reads TGTGCCAGCAGCTTAGACCCTTCCTCTCGGGACACCATATATTTT. This encodes CASSLDPSSRDTIYF.

The chain combines TRBV10-3 with TRBJ2-1; 13 bases are shared with TRBD2. The junction had 7 bases not matched to a gene; V was cut back by 8 bases and J by 0 bases. Germline V gene lookup returns CDR1 ENHRY and CDR2 SYGVKD. The CDR3 consists of 17 residues. This chain's CDR3 is CAIGGTSGVSSYNEQFF. For the CDR3, the DNA is TGTGCCATCGGTGGGACTAGCGGGGTGAGCTCCTACAATGAGCAGTTCTTC.

Notes on this clonotype: At one end the junction does not follow the germline gene, possibly because of a read error. V is TRBV12-3 or TRBV12-4 and J is TRBJ2-1; 9 bases fit TRBD2. This CDR3 is built from 15 residues. For the CDR3, the DNA is TGTGCCAGCAGTCTAGCGGGATTGGGCGGGGTTGAGCAGTTCTTC. Translated: CASSLAGLGGVEQFF.

This clonotype has more than one count but fewer than ten. This chain uses TRBV7-3 with TRBJ2-1, with 10 positions matching TRBD1. Germline trimming cut 4 bases from V and 7 bases from J; bases unmatched to any gene: 7. The CDR3 totals 15 residues. The germline gives CDR1 SGHTA, CDR2 FQGTGA. The DNA of the CDR3 is TGTGCCAGCAGCTCACCGGGACAGGGGTCGAATGAGCAGTTCTTC. Translating it yields CASSSPGQGSNEQFF.

The chain joins TRBV7-1 to TRBJ2-2; D ambiguous. Being an ORF, TRBV7-1 has a function that is uncertain. The ends were cut back, 5 bases at V and 4 bases at J, with 11 bases in the middle. The CDR3 is made up of 14 amino acids. The CDR3 bases are TGTGCCAGCAGCCGCCAGACTCGCACCGGGGAGCTGTTTTTT. Translation gives CASSRQTRTGELFF.

CDR3 region: CASSPTMAAPPTGELFF. The CDR3 DNA reads as TGTGCCAGCAGCCCCACCATGGCGGCGCCCCCGACCGGGGAGCTGTTTTTT. This chain uses TRBV7-2 with TRBJ2-2; D not resolved. CDR1 is SGHTA, CDR2 FQGNSA, per germline. Trimming removed 5 bases at V and 5 bases at J, with 21 bases between. CDR3 size: 17 residues.

This clonotype was seen many times. The V and J genes are TRBV7-2 and TRBJ1-4; TRBD1 is a possible D gene (6 bases). The V end lost 1 base, the J end lost 7 bases, and 13 bases lay between the germline ends. Germline V gene lookup returns CDR1 SGHTA and CDR2 FQGNSA. CDR3 length: 15 amino acids. The CDR3 reads CASSLDRVDGEKLFF. CDR3 DNA: TGTGCCAGCAGCTTAGACAGGGTCGACGGTGAAAAACTGTTTTTT. Full variable domain (missing parts from reference TRBV7-2 and TRBJ1-4): GAGVSQSPSNKVTEKGKDVELRCDPISGHTALYWYRQSLGQGLEFLIYFQGNSAPDKSGLPSDRFSAERTGGSVSTLTIQRTQQEDSAVYLCASSLDRVDGEKLFFGSGTQLSVL.

The chain uses TRBV12-3 or TRBV12-4 and TRBJ2-3, with 8 bases lining up with TRBD2. The CDR3 loop spans 15 amino acids. With 7 bases clipped from V and 4 bases from J, the junction kept 10 bases outside the gene matches. CDR3 in amino acids: CASTPGLGKSDTQYF. The CDR3 DNA sequence: TGTGCCAGCACCCCGGGACTAGGTAAATCAGATACGCAGTATTTT.

This clonotype was seen at least ten times. V gene TRBV7-2 combines with J gene TRBJ2-3; possibly TRBD2 for D (6 bases). V lost 1 base to trimming and J lost 2 bases, with 7 bases between them. Germline V gene lookup returns CDR1 SGHTA and CDR2 FQGNSA. The CDR3 spans 14 residues. CDR3 DNA: TGTGCCAGCAGCTTAGGCGGGGTCACAGATACGCAGTATTTT. Translation gives CASSLGGVTDTQYF.

This clonotype was recorded at least ten times. The chain joins TRBV7-2 to TRBJ1-2; D gene unclear. V was pared by 5 bases and J by 4 bases, with 20 bases between. This CDR3 spans 16 amino acids. The germline CDR1 and CDR2 sequences are SGHTA and FQGNSA. The CDR3 spells CASSPSMGARSYGYTF. CDR3 nucleotide sequence: TGTGCCAGCAGCCCGTCCATGGGAGCAAGGAGCTATGGCTACACCTTC.

This clonotype was detected only a few times. V gene TRBV7-8 combines with J gene TRBJ2-7; the match to TRBD1 covers 7 bases. J was trimmed by 6 bases and V by 5 bases; bases with no gene match: 7. The CDR3 sequence is 13 residues long. Germline CDR1 is SGHVS and CDR2 is FQNEAQ. The CDR3: CASSIGTVVEQYF. CDR3 nucleotides: TGTGCCAGCAGCATCGGGACAGTAGTCGAGCAGTACTTC.

The J gene is TRBJ1-1, the V gene TRBV19; D is perhaps TRBD1 (5 bases). This CDR3 has 16 amino acids. Trimming took off 7 bases at V and 0 bases at J, with 18 bases between the two ends. Per germline, CDR1 LNHDA and CDR2 SQIVND (reference sequence). This CDR3 is CASIPRRGTLNTEAFF. The CDR3 bases are TGTGCCAGTATTCCACGGAGGGGTACCCTGAACACTGAAGCTTTCTTT.